This T cell receptor (beta chain) was sequenced during a study of blood T cell repertoires in COVID-19. Whole-study context: Spain, Italy and the United States supplied samples that represented acute and convalescent COVID-19.

Measured with immunoSEQ multiplex PCR; TCRdb has only the in-frame clones, and not every one. The sample consists of 19,000 or so clones, 82% of them appearing once. The J segment lost 7 bases and the V segment lost 6 bases, leaving 9 bases of the junction unmatched. The germline gives CDR1 MDHEN, CDR2 SYDVKM. The CDR3 is 14 residues long. The chain is built from TRBV28 and TRBJ1-2; 9 nucleotides align to TRBD1. The clonotype comes from a human donor in a cohort sampled during active COVID-19. Sequenced input: peripheral blood. In nucleotides, the CDR3 is TGTGCCAGCAGCCTAGGGGGACAGGGACTTGGCTACACCTTC. Amino acids: CASSLGGQGLGYTF.